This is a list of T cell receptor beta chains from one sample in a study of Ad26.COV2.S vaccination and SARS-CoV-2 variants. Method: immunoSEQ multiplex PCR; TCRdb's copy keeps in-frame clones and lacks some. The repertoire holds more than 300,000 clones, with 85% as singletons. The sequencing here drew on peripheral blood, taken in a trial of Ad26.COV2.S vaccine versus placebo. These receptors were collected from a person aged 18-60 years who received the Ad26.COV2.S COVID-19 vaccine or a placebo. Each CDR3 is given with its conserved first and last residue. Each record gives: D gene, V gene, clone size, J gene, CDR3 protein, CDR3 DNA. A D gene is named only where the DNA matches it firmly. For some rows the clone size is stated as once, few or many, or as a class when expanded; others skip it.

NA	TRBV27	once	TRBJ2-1	CASSLQGPPSYNEQFF	TGTGCCAGCAGTTTGCAGGGACCCCCTTCCTACAATGAGCAGTTCTTC
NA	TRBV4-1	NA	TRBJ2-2	CASSQELGELFF	TGCGCCAGCAGCCAAGAATTGGGGGAGCTGTTTTTT
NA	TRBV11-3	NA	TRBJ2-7	CASSPSTHPYEQYF	TGTGCCAGCAGCCCGTCTACACATCCCTACGAGCAGTACTTC
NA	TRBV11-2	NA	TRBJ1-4	CASSKGQGGEKLFF	TGTGCCAGCAGCAAAGGGCAGGGTGGGGAAAAACTGTTTTTT
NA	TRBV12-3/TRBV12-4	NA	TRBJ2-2	CASRQGWGGELFF	TGTGCCAGCAGGCAGGGTTGGGGCGGGGAGCTGTTTTTT
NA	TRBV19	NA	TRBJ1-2	CASSIELGGHYGYTF	TGTGCCAGTAGTATAGAGCTCGGGGGACACTATGGCTACACCTTC
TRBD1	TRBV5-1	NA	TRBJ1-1	CASSGGQGWTEAFF	TGCGCCAGCAGCGGCGGACAGGGATGGACTGAAGCTTTCTTT
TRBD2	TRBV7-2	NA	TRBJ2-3	CASSRSGGWGTDTQYF	TGTGCCAGCAGCCGCAGCGGGGGGTGGGGCACAGATACGCAGTATTTT
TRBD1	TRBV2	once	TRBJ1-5	CASSDSGQGQPQHF	TGTGCCAGCAGTGATTCGGGACAGGGTCAGCCCCAGCATTTT
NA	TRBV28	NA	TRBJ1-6	CASSLTGDNSPLHF	TGTGCCAGCAGTTTAACTGGGGATAATTCACCCCTCCACTTT
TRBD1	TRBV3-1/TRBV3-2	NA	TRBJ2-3	CASSPRQGGPNTQYF	TGTGCCAGCAGCCCCCGACAGGGGGGTCCGAATACGCAGTATTTT
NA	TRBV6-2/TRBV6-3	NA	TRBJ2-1	CASSYRHSGYNEQFF	TGTGCCAGCAGTTACCGGCACTCCGGATACAATGAGCAGTTCTTC
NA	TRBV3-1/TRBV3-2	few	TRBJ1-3	CASSRSGNTIYF	TGTGCCAGCAGCCGTTCGGGCAACACCATATATTTT
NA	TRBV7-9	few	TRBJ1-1	CASSLEGEMNTEAFF	TGTGCCAGCAGCTTAGAGGGGGAGATGAACACTGAAGCTTTCTTT
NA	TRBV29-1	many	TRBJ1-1	CSVDSSRTQEAFF	TGCAGCGTTGATTCGTCACGGACTCAGGAAGCTTTCTTT
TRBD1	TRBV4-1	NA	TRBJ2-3	CASSQTGTGGGTDTQYF	TGCGCCAGCAGCCAGACCGGGACAGGGGGAGGGACAGATACGCAGTATTTT
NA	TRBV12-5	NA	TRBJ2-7	CASGLGTDYEQYF	TGTGCTAGTGGTTTGGGGACGGACTACGAGCAGTACTTC
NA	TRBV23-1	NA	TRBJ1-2	CASSQEAPGDYGYTF	TGCGCCAGCAGTCAAGAGGCCCCCGGGGACTATGGCTACACCTTC
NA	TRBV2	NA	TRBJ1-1	CASSPGRQKTEAFF	TGTGCCAGCAGTCCTGGGCGGCAAAAGACTGAAGCTTTCTTT
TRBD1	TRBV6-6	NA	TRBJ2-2	CASKQYLGQYTGELFF	TGTGCCAGCAAACAGTACTTGGGACAGTACACCGGGGAGCTGTTTTTT
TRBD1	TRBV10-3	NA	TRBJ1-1	CAGNRDSGTEAFF	TGTGCCGGCAACCGGGACAGTGGCACTGAAGCTTTCTTT
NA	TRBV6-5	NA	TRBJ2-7	CASSYGGGGHEQYF	TGTGCCAGCAGTTATGGAGGGGGCGGCCACGAGCAGTACTTC
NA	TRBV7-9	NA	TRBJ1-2	CASSPPGTGSRNTF	TGTGCCAGCAGCCCTCCCGGTACAGGCTCCAGGAACACCTTC
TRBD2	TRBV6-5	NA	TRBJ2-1	CASTVTSGGYNEQFF	TGTGCCAGCACCGTAACTAGCGGGGGGTACAATGAGCAGTTCTTC
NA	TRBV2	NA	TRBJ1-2	CASNRQATNYGYTF	TGTGCCAGCAATAGGCAGGCTACTAACTATGGCTACACCTTC
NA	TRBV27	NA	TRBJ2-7	CASKTTGTLYYEQYF	TGTGCCAGCAAGACTACCGGGACACTATACTACGAGCAGTACTTC
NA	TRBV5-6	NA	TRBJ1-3	CASSLGQGEYTIYF	TGTGCCAGCAGCTTGGGGCAGGGAGAATACACCATATATTTT
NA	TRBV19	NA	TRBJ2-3	CASSVGITDTQYF	TGTGCCAGTAGTGTCGGAATCACAGATACGCAGTATTTT
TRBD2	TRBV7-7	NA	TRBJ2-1	CASSPWVAGGYNEQFF	TGTGCTAGCAGCCCCTGGGTAGCGGGGGGATACAATGAGCAGTTCTTC
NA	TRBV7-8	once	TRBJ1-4	CASSSRTANFLATNEKLFF	TGTGCCAGCAGCTCCAGAACAGCGAATTTCTTGGCAACTAATGAAAAACTGTTTTTT
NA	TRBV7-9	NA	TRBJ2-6	CASSPGWGPTGANVLTF	TGTGCCAGCAGCCCCGGTTGGGGTCCTACAGGGGCCAACGTCCTGACTTTC
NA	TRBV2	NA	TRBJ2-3	CASKEDTQYF	TGTGCCAGCAAAGAAGATACGCAGTATTTT
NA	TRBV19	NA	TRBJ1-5	CASSSRYGNQPQHF	TGTGCCAGTAGTTCCCGGTACGGCAATCAGCCCCAGCATTTT
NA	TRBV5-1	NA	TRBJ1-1	CASSLAASGSEAFF	TGCGCCAGCAGCTTGGCTGCTAGCGGATCTGAAGCTTTCTTT
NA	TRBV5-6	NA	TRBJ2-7	CASTLAPDYEQYF	TGTGCCAGCACCCTCGCCCCGGACTACGAGCAGTACTTC
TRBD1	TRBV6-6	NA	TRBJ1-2	CASSSIPGTGTYGYTF	TGTGCCAGCAGTTCTATCCCCGGGACAGGGACCTATGGCTACACCTTC
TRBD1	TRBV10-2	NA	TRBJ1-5	CASGTQGDQPQHF	TGCGCCAGCGGGACACAGGGGGATCAGCCCCAGCATTTT
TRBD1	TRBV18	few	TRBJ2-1	CASSPPLDRSGYNEQFF	TGTGCCAGCTCACCACCGTTGGACAGGTCTGGGTACAATGAGCAGTTCTTC
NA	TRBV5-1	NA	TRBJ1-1	CASSVRLTENTEAFF	TGCGCCAGCAGCGTGCGACTAACAGAGAACACTGAAGCTTTCTTT
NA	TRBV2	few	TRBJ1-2	CASSLQGTYGYTF	TGTGCCAGCAGTCTTCAGGGGACCTATGGCTACACCTTC
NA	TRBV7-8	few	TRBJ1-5	CASSSSPGGNQPQHF	TGTGCCAGCAGCTCCAGTCCTGGCGGGAATCAGCCCCAGCATTTT
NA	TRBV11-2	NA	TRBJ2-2	CASSRVTGNTGELFF	TGTGCCAGCAGCCGTGTCACAGGGAACACCGGGGAGCTGTTTTTT
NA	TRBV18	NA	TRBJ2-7	CASSPGGNEQYF	TGTGCCAGCTCACCAGGAGGGAACGAGCAGTACTTC
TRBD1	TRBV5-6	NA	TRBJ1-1	CASSTGPGGIEAFF	TGTGCCAGCAGCACGGGACCAGGGGGTATTGAAGCTTTCTTT
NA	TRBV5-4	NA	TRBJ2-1	CASSLGSSSYNEQFF	TGTGCCAGCAGCCTCGGATCAAGCTCCTACAATGAGCAGTTCTTC
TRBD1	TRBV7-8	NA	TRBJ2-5	CASSLRQGRRETQYF	TGTGCCAGCAGCCTGCGACAGGGGAGGAGGGAGACCCAGTACTTC
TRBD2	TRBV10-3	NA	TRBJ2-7	CAIRPATSVYEQYF	TGTGCCATCAGGCCCGCTACTAGCGTCTACGAGCAGTACTTC
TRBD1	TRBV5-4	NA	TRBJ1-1	CASSEGAGNTEAFF	TGTGCCAGCAGCGAGGGGGCCGGTAACACTGAAGCTTTCTTT
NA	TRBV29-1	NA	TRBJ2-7	CSVSGGYYEQYF	TGCAGCGTTTCTGGGGGGTACTACGAGCAGTACTTC